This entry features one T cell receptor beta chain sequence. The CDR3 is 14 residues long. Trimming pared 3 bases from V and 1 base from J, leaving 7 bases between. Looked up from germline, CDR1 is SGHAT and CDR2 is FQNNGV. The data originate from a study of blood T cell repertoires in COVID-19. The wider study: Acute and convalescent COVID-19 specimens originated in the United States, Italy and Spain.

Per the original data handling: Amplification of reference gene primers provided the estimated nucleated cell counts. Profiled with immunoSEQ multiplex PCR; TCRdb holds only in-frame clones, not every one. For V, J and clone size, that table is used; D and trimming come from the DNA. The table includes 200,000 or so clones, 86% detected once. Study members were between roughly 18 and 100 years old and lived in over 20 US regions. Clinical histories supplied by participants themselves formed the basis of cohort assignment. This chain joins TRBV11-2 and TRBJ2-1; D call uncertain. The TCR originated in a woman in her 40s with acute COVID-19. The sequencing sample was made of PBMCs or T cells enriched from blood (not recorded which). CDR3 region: CASSFAGSYNEQFF. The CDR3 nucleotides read TGTGCCAGCAGCTTCGCCGGGTCCTACAATGAGCAGTTCTTC. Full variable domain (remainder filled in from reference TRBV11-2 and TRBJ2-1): EAGVAQSPRYKIIEKRQSVAFWCNPISGHATLYWYQQILGQGPKLLIQFQNNGVVDDSQLPKDRFSAERLKGVDSTLKIQPAKLEDSAVYLCASSFAGSYNEQFFGPGTRLTVL.